This T cell receptor (beta chain) was observed in a study of T-cell reconstitution after alpha-beta-depleted transplantation in children. This clonotype was counted between two and nine times. During its preparation, the TCRbeta library received unique molecular identifiers. TCRdb independently ran MiXCR on the PCR reads; one entry per CDR3 protein. The table lists a few hundred thousand distinct CDR3 sequences, approximately 30% of them singletons. V lost 1 base and J lost 0; bases outside the gene matches: 5. CDR3 length: 15 residues. Germline CDR1 DFQATT, CDR2 SNEGSKA (reference sequence). The chain has TRBV20-1 and TRBJ2-5; 7 nucleotides match TRBD2. The sequencing here drew on PBMCs, taken before TCRalphabeta/CD19-depleted stem cell transplant. The origin of this receptor is a boy under three years old with Wiskott-Aldrich syndrome, due to receive a stem cell transplant. The CDR3 region is CSARGELAHQETQYF. The CDR3 DNA reads as TGCAGTGCTAGAGGGGAACTAGCGCACCAAGAGACCCAGTACTTC.